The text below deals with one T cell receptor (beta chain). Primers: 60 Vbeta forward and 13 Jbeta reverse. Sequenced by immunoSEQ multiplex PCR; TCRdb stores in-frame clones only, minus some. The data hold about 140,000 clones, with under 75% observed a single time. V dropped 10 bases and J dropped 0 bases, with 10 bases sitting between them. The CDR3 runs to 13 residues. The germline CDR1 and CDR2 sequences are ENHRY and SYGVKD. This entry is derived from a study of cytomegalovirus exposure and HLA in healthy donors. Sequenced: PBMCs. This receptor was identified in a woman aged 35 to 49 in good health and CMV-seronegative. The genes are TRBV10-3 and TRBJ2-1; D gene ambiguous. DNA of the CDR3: TGTGCCACCTACTCTTTCTCCTACAATGAGCAGTTCTTC. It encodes CATYSFSYNEQFF.